What follows are 5 T cell receptor beta chains derived from one specimen sequenced in a study of regulatory dendritic cells for organ transplantation (dated by TCRdb to 2015 to 2018). Library creation used the immunoSEQ multiplex PCR assay. This is the immuneACCESS table as TCRdb keeps it, with only in-frame sequences that have V and J called. A part of the clones is gone; compared with another copy, unresolved V genes explain less than half, and the rest is unexplained. A total of 25,000 or so clones appear in this sample, roughly four fifths of them only once. The top ten hold 0.095% to 0.12% of the sample. Sequenced input: naive CD4+ T cells from blood. The meaning of the sample's cell subset or site label: CD45RA+ naive T cells. Receptors originate from a human donor in good health.

The chain uses TRBV6-1 and TRBJ1-1; D is possibly TRBD1 (5 bases). Germline CDR1 and CDR2: MNHNS and SASEGT. The CDR3 totals 12 residues. Here the CDR3 reads CASCQEGTEAFF. In DNA, the CDR3 is TGTGCTTCCTGCCAGGAGGGGACTGAAGCTTTCTTT.

The chain recombines TRBV6-9 with TRBJ2-1; 11 bases fit TRBD2. The length of the CDR3 is 15 residues. Germline CDR1 is MNHGY and CDR2 is SVAAGI. Trimming at V came to 6 bases and at J to 2 bases, leaving 3 bases not matched to a gene. The CDR3 nucleotides are TGTGCCAGCAGCTCACTAGCGGGGGCCTACAATGAGCAGTTCTTC. Its protein product is CASSSLAGAYNEQFF.

This rearrangement joins TRBV5-4 to TRBJ1-3; 7 positions match TRBD1. CDR1 SGHNT and CDR2 YYREEE come from the germline V gene (reference sequence). This CDR3 is built from 15 residues. J gave up 4 bases and V 2 bases, and 6 bases lay outside the gene matches. The CDR3: CASSLETGYGNTIYF. Written as DNA, the CDR3 is TGTGCCAGCAGCTTAGAGACAGGGTACGGAAACACCATATATTTT.

CDR3 amino acids: CASGASGGANVLTF. The DNA of the CDR3 is TGTGCCAGCGGCGCTTCGGGGGGGGCCAACGTCCTGACTTTC. The gene calls are TRBV19 and TRBJ2-6; D is possibly TRBD2 (5 bases). There are 14 residues in the CDR3. The germline V gene has CDR1 LNHDA and CDR2 SQIVND (reference sequence). V lost 9 bases to trimming and J lost 4 bases, with 13 bases between them.

This clone came up once. The genes are TRBV18 and TRBJ2-1, with D maybe TRBD2 (6 bases). Germline values: CDR1 KGHSH, CDR2 LQKENI. CDR3 length: 16 amino acids. V lost 0 bases and J lost 4, with 13 bases in between. Here the CDR3 DNA reads TGTGCCAGCTCACCACCAAGTGGTGGAGGGTACAATGAGCAGTTCTTC. Amino acids: CASSPPSGGGYNEQFF. Supplemented by reference TRBV18 and TRBJ2-1, the full variable domain reads NAGVMQNPRHLVRRRGQEARLRCSPMKGHSHVYWYRQLPEEGLKFMVYLQKENIIDESGMPKERFSAEFPKEGPSILRIQQVVRGDSAAYFCASSPPSGGGYNEQFFGPGTRLTVL.